This T cell receptor (beta chain) comes out of a study of blood T cell repertoires in COVID-19. Sequencing used immunoSEQ multiplex PCR; TCRdb keeps in-frame clones, though not all of them. The table shows roughly 260,000 clones, with around four fifths occurring only once. The CDR3 contains 16 residues. With V trimmed by 6 bases and J by 1 base, 5 bases remained unmatched. Germline CDR1 reads SNHLY; CDR2 reads FYNNEI. The receptor was derived from a woman in her 40s who had been exposed to COVID-19. What was sequenced was PBMCs or T cells enriched from blood (not recorded which). The chain is built from TRBV2 and TRBJ1-6; TRBD1 matches at 8 bases. The CDR3 nucleotides read TGTGCCAGCAGCGGGGACAGGCAGTCCTATAATTCACCCCTCCACTTT. Its translation is CASSGDRQSYNSPLHF.